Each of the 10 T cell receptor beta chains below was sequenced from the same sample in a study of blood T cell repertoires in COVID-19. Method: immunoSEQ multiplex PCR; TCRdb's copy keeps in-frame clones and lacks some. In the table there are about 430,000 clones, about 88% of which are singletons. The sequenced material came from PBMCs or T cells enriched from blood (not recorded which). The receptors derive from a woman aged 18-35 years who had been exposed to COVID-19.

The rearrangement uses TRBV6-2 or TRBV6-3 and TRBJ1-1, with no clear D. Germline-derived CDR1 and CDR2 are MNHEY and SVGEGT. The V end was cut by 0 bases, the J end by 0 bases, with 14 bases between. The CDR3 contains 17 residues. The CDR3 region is CASSYSAREIMNTEAFF. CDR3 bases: TGTGCCAGCAGTTACTCTGCCCGGGAAATCATGAACACTGAAGCTTTCTTT.

CDR3 protein: CASTGGRGTDTGELFF. DNA for the CDR3: TGTGCCAGCACCGGGGGTAGGGGTACCGACACCGGGGAGCTGTTTTTT. J is TRBJ2-2 and V is TRBV6-6, with D possibly being TRBD2 (6 bases). The CDR3 is 16 amino acids. Germline loops: CDR1 MNHNY, CDR2 SVGAGI (reference sequence). Trimming removed 7 bases at V and 3 bases at J, with 18 bases between.

The CDR3 DNA follows: TGTGCCAGCAGGAGAAACAGGGCCTTGGGGGAGCCCCAGCATTTT. Translated, it gives CASRRNRALGEPQHF. The chain recombines TRBV6-5 with TRBJ1-5, with a possible D match to TRBD1 (6 bases). Trimming left V 6 bases short and J 8 bases short, with 20 bases between. This CDR3 spans 15 amino acids. Germline CDR1 reads MNHEY; CDR2 reads SVGAGI.

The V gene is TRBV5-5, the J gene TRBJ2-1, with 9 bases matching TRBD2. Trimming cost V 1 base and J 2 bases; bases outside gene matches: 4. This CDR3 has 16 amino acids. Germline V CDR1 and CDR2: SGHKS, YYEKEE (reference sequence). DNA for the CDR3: TGTGCCAGCAGCTTGCCCGGACTAGCGACCTACAATGAGCAGTTCTTC. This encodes CASSLPGLATYNEQFF.

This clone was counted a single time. CDR3 bases: TGTGCCAGCAGCCTTCTAACGGGAGTTTCGTACGAGCAGTACTTC. Translation: CASSLLTGVSYEQYF. The gene calls are TRBV5-6 and TRBJ2-7, with D perhaps TRBD2 (6 bases). The V end was cut by 4 bases, the J end by 4 bases, with 18 bases between. CDR3 size: 15 residues. CDR1 and CDR2 from the germline V gene are SGHDT and YYEEEE.

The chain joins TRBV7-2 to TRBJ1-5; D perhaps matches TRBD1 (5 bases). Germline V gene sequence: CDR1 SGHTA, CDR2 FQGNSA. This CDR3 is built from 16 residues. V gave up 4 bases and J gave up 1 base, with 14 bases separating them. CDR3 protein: CASSSRPGVSNQPQHF. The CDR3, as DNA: TGTGCCAGCAGCTCGCGACCGGGGGTCAGCAATCAGCCCCAGCATTTT.

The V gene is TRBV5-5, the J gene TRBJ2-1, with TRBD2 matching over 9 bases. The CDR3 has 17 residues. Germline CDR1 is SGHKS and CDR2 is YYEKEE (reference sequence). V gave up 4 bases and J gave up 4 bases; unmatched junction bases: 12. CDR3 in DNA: TGTGCCAGCAGCCCGGTGGTTCGTCTAGCGGGGTACAATGAGCAGTTCTTC. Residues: CASSPVVRLAGYNEQFF.

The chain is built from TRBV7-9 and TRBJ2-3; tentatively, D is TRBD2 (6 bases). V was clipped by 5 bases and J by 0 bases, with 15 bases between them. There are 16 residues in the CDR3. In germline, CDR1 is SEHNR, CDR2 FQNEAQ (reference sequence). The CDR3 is CASSVGRSPSTDTQYF. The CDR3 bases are TGTGCCAGCAGCGTGGGGAGGTCCCCTAGCACAGATACGCAGTATTTT. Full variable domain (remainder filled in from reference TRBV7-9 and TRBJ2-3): DTGVSQNPRHKITKRGQNVTFRCDPISEHNRLYWYRQTLGQGPEFLTYFQNEAQLEKSRLLSDRFSAERPKGSFSTLEIQRTEQGDSAMYLCASSVGRSPSTDTQYFGPGTRLTVL.

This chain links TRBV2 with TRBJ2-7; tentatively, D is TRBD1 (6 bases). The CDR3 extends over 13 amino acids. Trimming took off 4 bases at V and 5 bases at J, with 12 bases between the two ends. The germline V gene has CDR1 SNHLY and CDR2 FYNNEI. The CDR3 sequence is CASSVQGRNEQYF. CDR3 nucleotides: TGTGCCAGCAGTGTTCAGGGGCGGAACGAGCAGTACTTC.

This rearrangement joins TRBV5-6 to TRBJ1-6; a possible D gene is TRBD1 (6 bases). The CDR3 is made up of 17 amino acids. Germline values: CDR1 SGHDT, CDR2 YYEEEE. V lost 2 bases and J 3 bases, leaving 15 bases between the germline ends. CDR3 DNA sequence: TGTGCCAGCAGCTTTGGGCGGGGGGGCGTCTATAATTCACCCCTCCACTTT. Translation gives CASSFGRGGVYNSPLHF. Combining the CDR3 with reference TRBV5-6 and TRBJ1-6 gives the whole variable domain DAGVTQSPTHLIKTRGQQVTLRCSPKSGHDTVSWYQQALGQGPQFIFQYYEEEERQRGNFPDRFSGHQFPNYSSELNVNALLLGDSALYLCASSFGRGGVYNSPLHFGNGTRLTVT.